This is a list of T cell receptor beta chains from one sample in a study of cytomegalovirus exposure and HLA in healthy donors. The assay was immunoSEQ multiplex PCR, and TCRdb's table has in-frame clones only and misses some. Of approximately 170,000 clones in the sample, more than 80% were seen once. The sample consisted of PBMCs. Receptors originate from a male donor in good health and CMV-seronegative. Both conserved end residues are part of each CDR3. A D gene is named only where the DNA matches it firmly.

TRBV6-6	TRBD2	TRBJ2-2	CASITGGTGELFF
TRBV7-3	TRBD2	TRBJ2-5	CASSPRAGSGRSETQYF
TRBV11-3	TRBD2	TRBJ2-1	CASSLTGGQDEQFF
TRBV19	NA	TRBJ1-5	CASSITGPHSNQPQHF
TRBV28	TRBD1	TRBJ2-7	CASSPLGQGGYEQYF
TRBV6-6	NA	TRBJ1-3	CASSYFAESGNTIYF
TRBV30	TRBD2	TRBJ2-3	CAWSRGSGGHLSTDTQYF
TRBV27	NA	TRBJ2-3	CASSLSGQGTYTDTQYF
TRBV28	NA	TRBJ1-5	CASISPNQPQHF
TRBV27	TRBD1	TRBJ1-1	CASSSGQGLGNTEAFF
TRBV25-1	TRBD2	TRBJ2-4	CASSEPGGRENIQYF
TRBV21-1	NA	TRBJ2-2	CASSNPREYTGELFF
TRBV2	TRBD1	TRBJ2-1	CASSEFKDRVFAYNEQFF
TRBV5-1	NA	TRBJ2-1	CASSSNNNEQFF
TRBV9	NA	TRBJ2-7	CASSVGAQGYYEQYF
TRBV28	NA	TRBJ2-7	CASSRGGSGAYEQYF
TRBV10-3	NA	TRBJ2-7	CAISDSEEQYF
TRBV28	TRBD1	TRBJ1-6	CASSPQTGAFNSPLHF
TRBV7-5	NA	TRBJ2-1	CVRSLVTSGVNEQFF
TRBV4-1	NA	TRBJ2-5	CASSHQGSQYF
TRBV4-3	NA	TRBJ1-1	CASTLSAEWNTEAFF
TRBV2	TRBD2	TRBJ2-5	CASSIEFTGGGETQYF
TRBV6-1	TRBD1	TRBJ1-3	CASSATPTGFGNTIYF
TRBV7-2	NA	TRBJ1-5	CASSVYSNQPQHF
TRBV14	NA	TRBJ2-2	CARAGPKSGELFF
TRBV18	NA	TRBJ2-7	CASSPQEGDYEQYF
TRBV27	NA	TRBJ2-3	CASSFGAGEGTDTQYF
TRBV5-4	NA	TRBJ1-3	CASSRGGTGNTIYF
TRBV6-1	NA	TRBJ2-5	CASSEIRRGKTQYF
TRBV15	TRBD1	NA	CATSTRQGSPNEQYF
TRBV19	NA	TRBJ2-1	CASRRGWNEQFF
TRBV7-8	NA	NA	CASSLSGPYEQYF
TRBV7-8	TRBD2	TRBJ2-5	CASSSKRAGPQETQYF
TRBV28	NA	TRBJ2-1	CASTKRTGFVAYNEQFF
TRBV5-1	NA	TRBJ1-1	CASSGQVATEAFF
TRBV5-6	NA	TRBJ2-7	CASSPGQTYEQYF
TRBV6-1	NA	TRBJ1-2	CASQGQLPNYGYPF
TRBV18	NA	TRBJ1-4	CASSLLRGPANEKLFF
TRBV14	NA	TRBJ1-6	CASSQDLTGASGAPLHF
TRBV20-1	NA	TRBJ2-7	CSASRAYEQYF
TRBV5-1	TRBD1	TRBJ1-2	CASSWDRGENGYTF
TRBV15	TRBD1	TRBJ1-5	CATSRDVAHQVRQGNQPQHF
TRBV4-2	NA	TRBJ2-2	CASSQDPGNRGGELFF